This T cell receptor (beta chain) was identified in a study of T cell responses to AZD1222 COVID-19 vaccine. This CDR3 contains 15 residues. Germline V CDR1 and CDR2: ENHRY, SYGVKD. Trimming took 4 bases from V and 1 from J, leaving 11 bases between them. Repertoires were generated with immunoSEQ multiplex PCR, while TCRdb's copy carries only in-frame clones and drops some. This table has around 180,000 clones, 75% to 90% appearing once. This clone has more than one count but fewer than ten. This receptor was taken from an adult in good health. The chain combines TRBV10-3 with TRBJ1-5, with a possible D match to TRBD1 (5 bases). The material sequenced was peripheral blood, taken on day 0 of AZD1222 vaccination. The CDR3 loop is CAISGTGLSNQPQHF. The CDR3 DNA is TGTGCCATCAGTGGAACGGGACTGAGCAATCAGCCCCAGCATTTT.